The next 7 T cell receptor beta chains were all read from a single sample in a study of cytomegalovirus exposure and HLA in healthy donors. In the PCR, 60 Vbeta and 13 Jbeta primers were used. Data came from immunoSEQ multiplex PCR; TCRdb stores just in-frame clones and leaves some out. Across some 150,000 clones, the top ten clones capture about 0.8% of the sample. The sample taken for sequencing was PBMCs. These receptors originate from a woman between 18 and 29 years old in good health and CMV-seropositive.

The chain has TRBV6-1 and TRBJ1-1; tentatively, D is TRBD1 (5 bases). V lost 6 bases and J lost 0, with 14 bases in between. The germline V gene encodes CDR1 MNHNS and CDR2 SASEGT. The CDR3 extends over 15 amino acids. CDR3: CASRNRMYMNTEAFF. Here the CDR3 DNA reads TGTGCCAGCAGAAACAGGATGTACATGAACACTGAAGCTTTCTTT.

This sequence joins TRBV21-1 and TRBJ2-1; the tabulated D call, TRBD2, remains unverified against the DNA. TRBV21-1 constitutes a pseudogene. This CDR3 spans 16 amino acids. DNA for the CDR3: TGTGCCAGCAGCAAAGAAAAACGCGGAGGTGACCATGAGCAGTTCTTC. Translated, it gives CASSKEKRGGDHEQFF.

This chain connects TRBV6-6 to TRBJ2-7; TRBD2 matches 8 bases. Germline V gene lookup returns CDR1 MNHNY and CDR2 SVGAGI (reference sequence). The CDR3 is 13 amino acids. After removal of 6 bases from V and 5 bases from J, the junction contained 6 bases not matched to a gene. CDR3 region: CASSGAGGDEQYF. The CDR3 bases are TGTGCCAGCAGCGGGGCGGGAGGAGACGAGCAGTACTTC.

The rearrangement uses TRBV7-6 and TRBJ2-7; D gene uncertain. V lost 1 base and J lost 3, with 10 bases in between. CDR1 and CDR2 (germline): SGHVS, FNYEAQ. This CDR3 is 14 amino acids long. CDR3 nucleotide sequence: TGTGCCAGCAGCTTAGGCCCGCGAGACTACGAGCAGTACTTC. It yields the protein CASSLGPRDYEQYF. The variable domain in full, completed from reference TRBV7-6 and TRBJ2-7, reads GAGVSQSPRYKVTKRGQDVALRCDPISGHVSLYWYRQALGQGPEFLTYFNYEAQQDKSGLPNDRFSAERPEGSISTLTIQRTEQRDSAMYRCASSLGPRDYEQYFGPGTRLTVT.

J is TRBJ1-1 and V is TRBV5-1; the match to TRBD1 covers 9 bases. The CDR3 has 16 residues. CDR1 is SGHRS and CDR2 is YFSETQ in the germline V gene. The ends lost 3 bases at V and 4 bases at J; junction bases unmatched: 10. In DNA form, the CDR3 reads TGCGCCAGCAGCTCAGGATCCGGGACAGGGACCACTGAAGCTTTCTTT. Translation: CASSSGSGTGTTEAFF.

The chain uses TRBV2 and TRBJ2-7; D is perhaps TRBD1 (5 bases). The V and J ends lost 6 bases and 2 bases respectively, with 14 bases between them. The CDR3 has 14 amino acids. Germline CDR1 and CDR2: SNHLY and FYNNEI. The CDR3 coding sequence is TGTGCCAGCAGACCCGACAGCCGACCCTACGAGCAGTACTTC. Translating gives CASRPDSRPYEQYF.

CDR3 sequence: CASSLSLREVHDEQFF. In nucleotides, the CDR3 is TGTGCCAGCAGCTTGTCTTTGCGGGAGGTTCATGATGAGCAGTTCTTC. The V gene is TRBV7-9, the J gene TRBJ2-1; 8 positions agree with TRBD2. V lost 3 bases, J lost 8 bases, and 12 bases stayed unmatched. This CDR3 is 16 amino acids long. Germline V gene sequence: CDR1 SEHNR, CDR2 FQNEAQ (reference sequence). Full variable domain (remainder filled in from reference TRBV7-9 and TRBJ2-1): DTGVSQNPRHKITKRGQNVTFRCDPISEHNRLYWYRQTLGQGPEFLTYFQNEAQLEKSRLLSDRFSAERPKGSFSTLEIQRTEQGDSAMYLCASSLSLREVHDEQFFGPGTRLTVL.